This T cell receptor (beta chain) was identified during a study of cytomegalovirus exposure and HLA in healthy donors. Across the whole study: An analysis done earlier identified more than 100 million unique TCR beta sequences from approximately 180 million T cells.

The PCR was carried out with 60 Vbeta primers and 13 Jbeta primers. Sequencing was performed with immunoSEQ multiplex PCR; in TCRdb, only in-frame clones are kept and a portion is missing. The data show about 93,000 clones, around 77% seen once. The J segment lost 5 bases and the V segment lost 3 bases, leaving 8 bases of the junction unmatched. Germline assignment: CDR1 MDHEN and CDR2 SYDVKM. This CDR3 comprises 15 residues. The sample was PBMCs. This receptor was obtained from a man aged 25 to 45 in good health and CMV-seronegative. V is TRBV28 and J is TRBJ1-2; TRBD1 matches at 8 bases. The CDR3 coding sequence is TGTGCCAGCAGTTTCCCCTCCCAGGGGGCTTATGGCTACACCTTC. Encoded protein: CASSFPSQGAYGYTF.